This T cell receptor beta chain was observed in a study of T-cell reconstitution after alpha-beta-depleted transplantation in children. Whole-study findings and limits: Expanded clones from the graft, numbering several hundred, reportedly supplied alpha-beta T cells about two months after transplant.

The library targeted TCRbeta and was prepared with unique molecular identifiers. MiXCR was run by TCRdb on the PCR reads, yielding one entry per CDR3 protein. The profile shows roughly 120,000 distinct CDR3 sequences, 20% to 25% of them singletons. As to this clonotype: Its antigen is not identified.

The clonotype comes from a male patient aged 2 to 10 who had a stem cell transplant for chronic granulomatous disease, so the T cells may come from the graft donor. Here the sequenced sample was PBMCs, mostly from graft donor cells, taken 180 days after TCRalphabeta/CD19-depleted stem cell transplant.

The chain's CDR3 is CASSSKGDSRYEQYF. CDR3 DNA: TGTGCCAGCAGCAGCAAAGGGGACTCCCGCTACGAGCAGTACTTC. The chain links TRBV7-2 to TRBJ2-7; TRBD2 might be the D (6 bases). V lost 5 bases and J lost 3, with 17 bases in between. The V gene's germline CDR1 is SGHTA and CDR2 FQGNSA. CDR3 length: 15 residues. Full variable domain (outside the CDR3, taken from reference TRBV7-2 and TRBJ2-7): GAGVSQSPSNKVTEKGKDVELRCDPISGHTALYWYRQSLGQGLEFLIYFQGNSAPDKSGLPSDRFSAERTGGSVSTLTIQRTQQEDSAVYLCASSSKGDSRYEQYFGPGTRLTVT.